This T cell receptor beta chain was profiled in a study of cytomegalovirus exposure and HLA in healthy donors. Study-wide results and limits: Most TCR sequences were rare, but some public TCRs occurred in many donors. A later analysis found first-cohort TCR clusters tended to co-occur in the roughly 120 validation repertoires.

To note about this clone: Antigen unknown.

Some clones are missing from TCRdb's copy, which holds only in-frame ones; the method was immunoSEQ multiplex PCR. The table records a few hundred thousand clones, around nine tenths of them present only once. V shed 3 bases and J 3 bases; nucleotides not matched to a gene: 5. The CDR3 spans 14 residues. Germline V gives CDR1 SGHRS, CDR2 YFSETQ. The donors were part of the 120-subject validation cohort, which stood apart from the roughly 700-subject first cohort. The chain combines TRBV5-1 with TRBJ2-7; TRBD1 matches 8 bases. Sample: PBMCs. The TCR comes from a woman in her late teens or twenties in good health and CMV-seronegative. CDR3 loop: CASSSGQEVYEQYF. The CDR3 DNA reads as TGCGCCAGCAGCTCGGGACAGGAGGTCTACGAGCAGTACTTC.